This T cell receptor beta chain was identified during a study of blood T cell repertoires in COVID-19 (dated by TCRdb to between 2020 and 2021). Regarding the complete study: Samples from collaborators originated in the United States, Italy and Spain and spanned both the acute and convalescent phases of COVID-19. Where HLA class I and class II types were available, the types were taken from metadata supplied by the sample provider, not from assay-based typing. The sample metadata nearly always contained a de-identified subject ID, COVID-19 status, age in years and sex. Samples were obtained from the ongoing ImmuneRACE study (first 160 participants) and from some 1,300 subjects provided by 6 global collaborators. Subjects who had been exposed to COVID-19, were actively infected with it, or had recovered from it provided the deeply sampled blood TCRbeta repertoires that made up the dataset. The repertoires were released in a freely available public database meant as a resource for research on the immune response to SARS-CoV-2. The material from the prospective study consisted of cDNA or gDNA derived from T cells, B-cell-depleted T cells, or PBMCs.

Turning to this clone: Its antigen specificity is not known. No base-level quality is on record; no much larger clone is a single base apart. This same CDR3 is encoded by further DNA sequences in the sample.

Participants in the prospective study were aged roughly 18 to 89 years, lived in under 30 United States geographic areas, and enrolled through a virtual design. To assign participants to cohorts, the prospective study relied on clinical history that participants themselves reported in a screening survey and a study questionnaire. For ImmuneRACE Cohort 3, a participant was defined as recovered based on two consecutive negative NP/OP PCR tests, clearance by a healthcare professional, or resolution of symptoms. Mobile phlebotomists in the prospective study collected whole blood, serum and a nasopharyngeal or oropharyngeal swab from every participant. Participants in the prospective study had the option to provide additional blood draws and questionnaires over a roughly 2-month period. Before DNA extraction, blood samples from the prospective study were shipped at room temperature or frozen. V is shortened by 1 base, J by 4 bases, and the region joining them spans 8 bases. CDR1 and CDR2 (SGHAT, FQNNGV) derive from the germline V gene. Including the terminal cysteine and phenylalanine, the CDR3 comprises 13 residues. Of the read, only the CDR3 DNA is kept; its 39 bases are in frame from base 1.

Summary of the overall study and its limitations: Clinical and demographic metadata were provided uncurated, with the amount varying by source and participant.

TCRbeta CDR3 regions were amplified from genomic DNA using the immunoSEQ Assay, a bias-controlled multiplex PCR. Under the source paper's analysis protocol: The number of nucleated cells in each sample was estimated by amplification of reference gene primers within the assay. Sequence reads were collapsed and filtered to measure the absolute abundance of every unique TCRbeta CDR3 rearrangement. For each sample, productive Simpson clonality was calculated as the square root of Simpson's diversity index across productive rearrangements. Held by TCRdb, this immuneACCESS table contains in-frame sequences only and omits some clones. Under half of the omission traces to an unresolved V gene where checked; the cause of the rest is unknown. That table gives V, J and clone size, and the DNA gave D and trimming. The sample records about 270,000 clones, more than 80% of which are singletons. The ten largest clones add up to approximately 2.5% of the sample.

The sequencing input was PBMCs or T cells enriched from blood (not recorded which). The chain is made from TRBV11-2 and TRBJ2-7, with TRBD2 tentatively as D gene (6 bases match). The sequence was obtained from a woman aged 18-30 years who had recovered from COVID-19. The nucleotide sequence is TGTGCCAGCAGCTTAGGGGCGGGGTACGAGCAGTACTTC. The resulting protein is CASSLGAGYEQYF.